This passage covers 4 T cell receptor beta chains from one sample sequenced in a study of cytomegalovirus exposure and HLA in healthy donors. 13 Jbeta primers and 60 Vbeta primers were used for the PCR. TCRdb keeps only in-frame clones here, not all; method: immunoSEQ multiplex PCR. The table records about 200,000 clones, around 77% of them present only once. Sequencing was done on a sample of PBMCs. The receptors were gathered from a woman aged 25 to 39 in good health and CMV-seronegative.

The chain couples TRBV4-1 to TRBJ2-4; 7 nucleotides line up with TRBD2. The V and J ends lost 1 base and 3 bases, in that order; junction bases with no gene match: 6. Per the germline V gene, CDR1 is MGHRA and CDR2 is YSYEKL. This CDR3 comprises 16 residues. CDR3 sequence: CASSQAAGEGKNIQYF. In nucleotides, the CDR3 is TGCGCCAGCAGCCAAGCGGCGGGGGAGGGCAAAAACATTCAGTACTTC.

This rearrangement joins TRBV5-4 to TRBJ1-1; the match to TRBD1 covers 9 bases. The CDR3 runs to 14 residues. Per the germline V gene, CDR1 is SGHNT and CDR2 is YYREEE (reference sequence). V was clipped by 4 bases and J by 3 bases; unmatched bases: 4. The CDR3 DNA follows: TGTGCCAGCAGCAGACAGGGGGAGGACACTGAAGCTTTCTTT. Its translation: CASSRQGEDTEAFF. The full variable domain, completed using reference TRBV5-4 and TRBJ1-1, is ETGVTQSPTHLIKTRGQQVTLRCSSQSGHNTVSWYQQALGQGPQFIFQYYREEENGRGNFPPRFSGLQFPNYSSELNVNALELDDSALYLCASSRQGEDTEAFFGQGTRLTVV.

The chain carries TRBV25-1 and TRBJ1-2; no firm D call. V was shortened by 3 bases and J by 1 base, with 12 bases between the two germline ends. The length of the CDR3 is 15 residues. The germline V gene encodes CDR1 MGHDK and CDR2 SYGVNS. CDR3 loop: CASSDSQAINYGYTF. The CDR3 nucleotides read TGTGCCAGCAGTGATAGTCAGGCGATTAACTATGGCTACACCTTC.

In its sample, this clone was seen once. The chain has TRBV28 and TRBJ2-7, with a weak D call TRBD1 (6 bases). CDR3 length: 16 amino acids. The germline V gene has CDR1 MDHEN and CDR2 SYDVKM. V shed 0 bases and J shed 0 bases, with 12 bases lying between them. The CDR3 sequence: CASSLWQGLSSYEQYF. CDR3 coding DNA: TGTGCCAGCAGTTTATGGCAGGGGCTGAGCTCCTACGAGCAGTACTTC.